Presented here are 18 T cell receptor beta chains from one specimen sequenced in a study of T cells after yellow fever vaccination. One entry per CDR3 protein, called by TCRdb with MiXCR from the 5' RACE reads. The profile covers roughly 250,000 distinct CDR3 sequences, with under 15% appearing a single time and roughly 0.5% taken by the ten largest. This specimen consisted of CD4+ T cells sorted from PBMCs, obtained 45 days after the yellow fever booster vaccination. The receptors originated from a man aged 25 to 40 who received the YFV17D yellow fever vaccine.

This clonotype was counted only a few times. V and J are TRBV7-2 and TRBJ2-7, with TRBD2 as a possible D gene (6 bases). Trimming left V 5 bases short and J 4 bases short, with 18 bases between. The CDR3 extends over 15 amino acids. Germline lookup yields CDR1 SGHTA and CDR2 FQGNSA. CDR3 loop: CASSLRSGREYEQYF. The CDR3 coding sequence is TGTGCCAGCAGCCTAAGGTCCGGGAGAGAGTACGAGCAGTACTTC.

Here the CDR3 reads CASSLGGGTGELFF. The CDR3 region has the DNA TGTGCCAGCAGCCTCGGGGGTGGCACCGGGGAGCTGTTTTTT. The chain recombines TRBV6-1 with TRBJ2-2; possibly TRBD2 for D (6 bases). This CDR3 has 14 residues. Trimming left V 6 bases short and J 4 bases short, with 12 bases between. Germline-derived CDR1 and CDR2 are MNHNS and SASEGT.

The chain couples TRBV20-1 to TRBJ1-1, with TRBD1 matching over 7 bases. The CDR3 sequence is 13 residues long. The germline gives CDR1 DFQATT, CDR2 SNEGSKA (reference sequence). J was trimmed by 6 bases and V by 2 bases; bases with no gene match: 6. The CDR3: CSARQTGFAEAFF. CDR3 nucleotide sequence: TGCAGTGCTAGACAGACAGGGTTTGCTGAAGCTTTCTTT.

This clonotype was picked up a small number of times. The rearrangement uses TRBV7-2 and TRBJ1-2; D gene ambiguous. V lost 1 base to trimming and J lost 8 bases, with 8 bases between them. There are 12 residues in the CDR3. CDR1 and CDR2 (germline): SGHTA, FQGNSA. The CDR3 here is CASSLVGMGYTF. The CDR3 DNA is TGTGCCAGCAGCTTAGTAGGGATGGGCTACACCTTC.

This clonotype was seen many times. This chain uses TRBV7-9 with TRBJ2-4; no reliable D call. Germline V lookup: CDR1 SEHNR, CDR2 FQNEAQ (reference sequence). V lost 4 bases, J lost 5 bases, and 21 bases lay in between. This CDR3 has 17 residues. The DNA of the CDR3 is TGTGCCAGCAGCTCCCCTATTCCCGATCCCTATGAAAACATTCAGTACTTC. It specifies CASSSPIPDPYENIQYF.

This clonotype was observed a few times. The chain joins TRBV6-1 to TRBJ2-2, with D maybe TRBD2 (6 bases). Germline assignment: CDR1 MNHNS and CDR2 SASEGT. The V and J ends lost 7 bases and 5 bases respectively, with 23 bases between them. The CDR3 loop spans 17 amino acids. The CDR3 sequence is CASKGPVTGVLTGELFF. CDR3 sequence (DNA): TGTGCCAGCAAAGGCCCAGTAACGGGAGTTTTGACCGGGGAGCTGTTTTTT.

The chain's CDR3 is CASSQIAKNIQYF. The CDR3, as DNA: TGTGCCAGCAGCCAAATAGCCAAAAACATTCAGTACTTC. The chain couples TRBV12-3 or TRBV12-4 to TRBJ2-4; D unclear. The CDR3 is 13 residues long. The V end was cut by 6 bases, the J end by 0 bases, with 6 bases between.

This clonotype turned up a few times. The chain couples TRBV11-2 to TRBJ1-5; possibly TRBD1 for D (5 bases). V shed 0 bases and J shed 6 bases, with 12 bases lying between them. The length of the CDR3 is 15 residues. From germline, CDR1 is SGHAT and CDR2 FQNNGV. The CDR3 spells CASSLDGGISQPQHF. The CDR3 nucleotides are TGTGCCAGCAGCTTAGACGGGGGGATTTCTCAGCCCCAGCATTTT.

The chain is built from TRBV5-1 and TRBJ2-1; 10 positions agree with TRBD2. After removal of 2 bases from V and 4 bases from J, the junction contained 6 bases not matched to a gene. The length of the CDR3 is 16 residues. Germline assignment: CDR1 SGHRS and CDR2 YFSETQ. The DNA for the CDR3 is TGCGCCAGCAGCTTAGGGGCTAGCGGGGGATACAATGAGCAGTTCTTC. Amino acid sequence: CASSLGASGGYNEQFF.

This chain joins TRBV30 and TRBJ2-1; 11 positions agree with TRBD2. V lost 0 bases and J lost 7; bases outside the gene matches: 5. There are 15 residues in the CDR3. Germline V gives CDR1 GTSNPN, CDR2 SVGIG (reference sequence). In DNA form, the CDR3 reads TGTGCCTGGAGTGTAACTAGCGGGAGAGAAAATGAGCAGTTCTTC. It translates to CAWSVTSGRENEQFF. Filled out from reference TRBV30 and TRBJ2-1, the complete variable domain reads SQTIHQWPATLVQPVGSPLSLECTVEGTSNPNLYWYRQAAGRGLQLLFYSVGIGQISSEVPQNLSASRPQDRQFILSSKKLLLSDSGFYLCAWSVTSGRENEQFFGPGTRLTVL.

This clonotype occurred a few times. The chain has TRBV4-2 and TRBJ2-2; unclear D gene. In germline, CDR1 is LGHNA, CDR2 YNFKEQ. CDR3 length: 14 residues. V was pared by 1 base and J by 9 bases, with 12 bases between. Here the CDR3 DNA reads TGTGCCAGCAGCCAAGGCTTCGGGCCTAGGGAGCTGTTTTTT. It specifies CASSQGFGPRELFF.

The chain's CDR3 is CSAGRRVGQTQETQYF. CDR3 coding DNA: TGCAGTGCGGGAAGAAGAGTCGGACAAACTCAGGAGACCCAGTACTTC. The gene calls are TRBV20-1 and TRBJ2-5, with a tentative D call TRBD1 (5 bases). V was pared by 6 bases and J by 5 bases, with 25 bases between. CDR1 and CDR2 (germline): DFQATT, SNEGSKA (reference sequence). The CDR3 runs 16 residues.

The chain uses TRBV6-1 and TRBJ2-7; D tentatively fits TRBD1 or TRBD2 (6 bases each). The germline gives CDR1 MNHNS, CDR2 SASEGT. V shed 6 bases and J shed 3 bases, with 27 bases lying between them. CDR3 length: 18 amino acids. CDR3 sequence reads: CASSASAGFRGRFYEQYF. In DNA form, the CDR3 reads TGTGCCAGCAGCGCCTCAGCCGGTTTTCGGGGGCGGTTCTACGAGCAGTACTTC.

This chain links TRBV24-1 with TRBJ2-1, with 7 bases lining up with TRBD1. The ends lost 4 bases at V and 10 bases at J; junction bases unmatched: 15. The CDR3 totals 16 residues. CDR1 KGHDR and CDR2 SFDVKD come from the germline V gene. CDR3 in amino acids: CATSDERRQGVGEQFF. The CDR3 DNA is TGTGCCACCAGTGACGAGAGGCGGCAGGGGGTCGGGGAGCAGTTCTTC.

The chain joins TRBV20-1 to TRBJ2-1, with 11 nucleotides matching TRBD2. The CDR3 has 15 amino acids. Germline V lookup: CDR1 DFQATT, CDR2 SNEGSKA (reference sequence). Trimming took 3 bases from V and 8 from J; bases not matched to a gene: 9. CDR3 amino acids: CSASPTSGSFYEQFF. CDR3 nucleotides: TGCAGTGCTAGTCCAACTAGCGGGAGTTTCTATGAGCAGTTCTTC.

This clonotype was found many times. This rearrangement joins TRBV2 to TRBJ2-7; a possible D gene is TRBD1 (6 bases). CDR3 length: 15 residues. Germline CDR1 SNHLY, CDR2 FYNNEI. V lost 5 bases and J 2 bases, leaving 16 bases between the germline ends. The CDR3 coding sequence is TGTGCCAGCAGTCGCCTGACAGGTTCTACCTACGAGCAGTACTTC. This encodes CASSRLTGSTYEQYF.

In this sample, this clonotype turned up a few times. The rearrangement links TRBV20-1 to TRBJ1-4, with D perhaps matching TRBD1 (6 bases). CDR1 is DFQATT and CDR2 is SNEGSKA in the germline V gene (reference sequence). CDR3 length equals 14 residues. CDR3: CSPWGLGGNEKLFF. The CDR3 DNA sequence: TGCTCCCCCTGGGGGCTCGGTGGAAATGAAAAACTGTTTTTT.

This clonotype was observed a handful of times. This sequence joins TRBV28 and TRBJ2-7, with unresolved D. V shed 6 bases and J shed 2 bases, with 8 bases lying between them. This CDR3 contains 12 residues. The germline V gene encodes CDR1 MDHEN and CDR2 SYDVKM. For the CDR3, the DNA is TGTGCCAGCAGCTACGCTCCCTACGAGCAGTACTTC. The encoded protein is CASSYAPYEQYF.